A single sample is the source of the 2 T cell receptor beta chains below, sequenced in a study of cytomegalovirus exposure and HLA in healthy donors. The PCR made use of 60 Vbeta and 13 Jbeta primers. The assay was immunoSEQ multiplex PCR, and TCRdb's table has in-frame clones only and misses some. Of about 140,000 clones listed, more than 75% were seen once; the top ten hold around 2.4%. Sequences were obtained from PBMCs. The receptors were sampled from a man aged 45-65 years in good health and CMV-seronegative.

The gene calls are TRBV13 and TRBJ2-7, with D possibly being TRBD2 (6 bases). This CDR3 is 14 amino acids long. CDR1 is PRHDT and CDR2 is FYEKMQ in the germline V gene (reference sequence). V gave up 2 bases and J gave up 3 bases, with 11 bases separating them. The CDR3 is CASSLSGSYYEQYF. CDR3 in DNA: TGTGCCAGCAGCTTATCCGGGAGCTACTACGAGCAGTACTTC.

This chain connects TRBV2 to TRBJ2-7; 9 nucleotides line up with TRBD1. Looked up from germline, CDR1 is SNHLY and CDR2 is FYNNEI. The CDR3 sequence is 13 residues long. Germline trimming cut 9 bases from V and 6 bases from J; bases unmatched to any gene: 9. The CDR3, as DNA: TGTGCCAGGGCGACAGGGGGGTTCGGCGAGCAGTACTTC. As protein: CARATGGFGEQYF.